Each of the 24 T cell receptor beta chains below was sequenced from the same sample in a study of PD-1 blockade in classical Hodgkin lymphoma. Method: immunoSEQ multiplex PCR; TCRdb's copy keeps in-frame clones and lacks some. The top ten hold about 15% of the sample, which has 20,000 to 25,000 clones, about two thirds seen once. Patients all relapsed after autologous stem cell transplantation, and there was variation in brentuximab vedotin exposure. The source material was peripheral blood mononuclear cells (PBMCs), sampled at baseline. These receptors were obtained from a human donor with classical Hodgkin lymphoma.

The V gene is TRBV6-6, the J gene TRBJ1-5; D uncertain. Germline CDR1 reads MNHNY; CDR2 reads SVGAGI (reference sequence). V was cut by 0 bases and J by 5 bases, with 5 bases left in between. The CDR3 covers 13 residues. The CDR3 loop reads CASSYSQDQPQHF. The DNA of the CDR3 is TGTGCCAGCAGTTACTCGCAGGATCAGCCCCAGCATTTT.

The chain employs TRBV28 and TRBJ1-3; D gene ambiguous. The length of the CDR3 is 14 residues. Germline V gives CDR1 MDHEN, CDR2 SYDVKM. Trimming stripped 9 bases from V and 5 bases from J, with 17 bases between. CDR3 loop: CASQTPSGRNTIYF. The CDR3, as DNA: TGTGCCAGTCAGACTCCCAGTGGGAGAAACACCATATATTTT.

The CDR3 loop is CASSLTSGSNEQFF. For the CDR3, the DNA is TGTGCCAGCAGCTTGACTAGCGGGAGCAATGAGCAGTTCTTC. V is TRBV7-3 and J is TRBJ2-1; TRBD2 agrees at 12 bases. Germline values: CDR1 SGHTA, CDR2 FQGTGA. The CDR3 is 14 residues long. J gave up 6 bases and V 3 bases, and 0 bases lay outside the gene matches.

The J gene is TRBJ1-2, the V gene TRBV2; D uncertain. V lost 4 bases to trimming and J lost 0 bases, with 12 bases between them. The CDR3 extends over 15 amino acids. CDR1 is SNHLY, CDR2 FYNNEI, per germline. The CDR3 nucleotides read TGTGCCAGCAGTGGTAATATGGGTGCTAACTATGGCTACACCTTC. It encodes CASSGNMGANYGYTF.

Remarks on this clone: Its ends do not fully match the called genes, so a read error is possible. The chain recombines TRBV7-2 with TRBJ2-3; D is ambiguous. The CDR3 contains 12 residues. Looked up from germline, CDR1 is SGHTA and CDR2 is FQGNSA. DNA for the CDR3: TGTGCCAGCAGCTTAGCGTATACGACATTTGATTTT. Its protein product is CASSLAYTTFDF.

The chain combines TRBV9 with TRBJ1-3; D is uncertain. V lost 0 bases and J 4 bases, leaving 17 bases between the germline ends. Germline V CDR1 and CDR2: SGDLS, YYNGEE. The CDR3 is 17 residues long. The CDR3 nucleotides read TGTGCCAGCAGCGTAGCAGGCAGTGGGTCACTCGGAAACACCATATATTTT. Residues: CASSVAGSGSLGNTIYF.

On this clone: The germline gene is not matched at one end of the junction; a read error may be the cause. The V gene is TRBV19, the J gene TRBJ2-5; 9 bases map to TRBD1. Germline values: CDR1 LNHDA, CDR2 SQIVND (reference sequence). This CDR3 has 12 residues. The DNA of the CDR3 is TGTGCCAGTAGTTTCTTAACAGGGGGCTTGGACTTC. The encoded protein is CASSFLTGGLDF.

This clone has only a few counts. The DNA of the CDR3 is TGTGCCAGCAGCTTGTTGGCGAGAAATGAAGCTTTCTTT. Its translation is CASSLLARNEAFF. The chain recombines TRBV5-4 with TRBJ1-1; no reliable D call. This CDR3 has 13 residues. Germline V gene lookup returns CDR1 SGHNT and CDR2 YYREEE (reference sequence). The germline V and J ends were trimmed by 1 base and 7 bases, with 11 bases remaining between them.

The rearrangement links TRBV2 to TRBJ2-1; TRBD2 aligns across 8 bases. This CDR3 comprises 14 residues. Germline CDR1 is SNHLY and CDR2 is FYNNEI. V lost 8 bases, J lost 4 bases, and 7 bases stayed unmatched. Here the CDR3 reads CASSGGDPYNEQFF. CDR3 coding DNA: TGTGCCAGCTCGGGGGGGGATCCTTACAATGAGCAGTTCTTC.

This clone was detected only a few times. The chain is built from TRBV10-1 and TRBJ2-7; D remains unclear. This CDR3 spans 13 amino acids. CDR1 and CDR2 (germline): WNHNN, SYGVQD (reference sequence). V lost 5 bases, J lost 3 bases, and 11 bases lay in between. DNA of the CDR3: TGCGCCAGCAGTCTAGGGCCCTTCTACGAGCAGTACGTC. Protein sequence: CASSLGPFYEQYV.

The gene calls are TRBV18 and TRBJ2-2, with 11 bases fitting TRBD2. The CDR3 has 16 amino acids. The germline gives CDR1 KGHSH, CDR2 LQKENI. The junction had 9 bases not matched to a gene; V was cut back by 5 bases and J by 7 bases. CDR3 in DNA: TGTGCCAGCTCAGATACTAGCGGGAGAGCCGGCGGGGAGCTGTTTTTT. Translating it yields CASSDTSGRAGGELFF.

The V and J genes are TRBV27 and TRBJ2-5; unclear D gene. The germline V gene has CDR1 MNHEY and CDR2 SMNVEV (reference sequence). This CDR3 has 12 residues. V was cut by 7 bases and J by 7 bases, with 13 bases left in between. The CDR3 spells CASNSPAGTQYF. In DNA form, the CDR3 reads TGTGCCAGCAATAGTCCAGCAGGGACCCAGTACTTC.

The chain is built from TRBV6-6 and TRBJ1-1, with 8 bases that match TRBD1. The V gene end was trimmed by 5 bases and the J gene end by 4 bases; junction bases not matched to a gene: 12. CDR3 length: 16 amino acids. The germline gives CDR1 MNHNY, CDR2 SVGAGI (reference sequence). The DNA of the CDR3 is TGTGCCAGCAGTCTCAAACGACCCACAGGGGGCACTGAAGCTTTCTTT. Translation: CASSLKRPTGGTEAFF.

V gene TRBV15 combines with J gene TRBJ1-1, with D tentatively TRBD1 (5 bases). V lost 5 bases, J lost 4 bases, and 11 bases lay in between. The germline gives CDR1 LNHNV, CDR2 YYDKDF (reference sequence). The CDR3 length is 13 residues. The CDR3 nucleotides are TGTGCCACCAGCGGGGCGCGCCTCACTGAAGCTTTCTTT. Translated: CATSGARLTEAFF. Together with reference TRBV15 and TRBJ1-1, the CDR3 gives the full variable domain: DAMVIQNPRYQVTQFGKPVTLSCSQTLNHNVMYWYQQKSSQAPKLLFHYYDKDFNNEADTPDNFQSRRPNTSFCFLDIRSPGLGDTAMYLCATSGARLTEAFFGQGTRLTVV.

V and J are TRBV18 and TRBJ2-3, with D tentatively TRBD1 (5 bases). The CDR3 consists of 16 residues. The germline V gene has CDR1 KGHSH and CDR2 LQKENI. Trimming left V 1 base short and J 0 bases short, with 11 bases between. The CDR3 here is CASSPRAGSSTDTQYF. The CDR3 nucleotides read TGTGCCAGCTCACCACGGGCAGGGTCAAGCACAGATACGCAGTATTTT. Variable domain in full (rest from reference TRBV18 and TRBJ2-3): NAGVMQNPRHLVRRRGQEARLRCSPMKGHSHVYWYRQLPEEGLKFMVYLQKENIIDESGMPKERFSAEFPKEGPSILRIQQVVRGDSAAYFCASSPRAGSSTDTQYFGPGTRLTVL.

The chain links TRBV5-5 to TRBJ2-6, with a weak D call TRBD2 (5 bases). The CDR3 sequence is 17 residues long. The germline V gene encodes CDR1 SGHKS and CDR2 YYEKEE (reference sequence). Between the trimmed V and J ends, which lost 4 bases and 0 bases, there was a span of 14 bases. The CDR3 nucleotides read TGTGCCAGCAGCGTTGTTGGGAGCTTCTCTGGGGCCAACGTCCTGACTTTC. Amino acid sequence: CASSVVGSFSGANVLTF.

The CDR3 nucleotides are TGTGCCAGCAGCTTAGAGTCAGGACAGTCCTTGTTCGTCCTGACTTTC. The encoded protein is CASSLESGQSLFVLTF. The chain uses TRBV7-9 and TRBJ2-6; TRBD1 might be the D (6 bases). Looked up from germline, CDR1 is SEHNR and CDR2 is FQNEAQ (reference sequence). There are 16 residues in the CDR3. Trimming pared 1 base from V and 12 bases from J, leaving 19 bases between. Together with reference TRBV7-9 and TRBJ2-6, the CDR3 gives the full variable domain: DTGVSQNPRHKITKRGQNVTFRCDPISEHNRLYWYRQTLGQGPEFLTYFQNEAQLEKSRLLSDRFSAERPKGSFSTLEIQRTEQGDSAMYLCASSLESGQSLFVLTFGAGSRLTVL.

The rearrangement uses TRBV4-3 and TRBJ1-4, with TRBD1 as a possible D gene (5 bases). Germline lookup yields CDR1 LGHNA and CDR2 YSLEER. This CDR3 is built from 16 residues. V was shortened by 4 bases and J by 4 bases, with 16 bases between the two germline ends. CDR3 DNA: TGCGCCAGCAGCCGACGGGGGGGAGGGATTAATGAAAAACTGTTTTTT. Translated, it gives CASSRRGGGINEKLFF.

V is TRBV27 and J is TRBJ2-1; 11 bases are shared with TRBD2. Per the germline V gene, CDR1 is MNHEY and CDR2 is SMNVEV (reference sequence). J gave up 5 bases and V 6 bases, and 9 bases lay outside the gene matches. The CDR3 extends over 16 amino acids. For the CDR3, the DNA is TGTGCCAGCAGAATCTCGGGACTAGCGGACCACAATGAGCAGTTCTTC. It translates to CASRISGLADHNEQFF.

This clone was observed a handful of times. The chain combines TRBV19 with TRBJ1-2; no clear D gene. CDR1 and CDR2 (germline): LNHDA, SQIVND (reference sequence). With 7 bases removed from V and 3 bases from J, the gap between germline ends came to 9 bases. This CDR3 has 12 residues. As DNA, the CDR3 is TGTGCCAGTACCCGGGGAGACTATGGCTACACCTTC. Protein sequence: CASTRGDYGYTF.

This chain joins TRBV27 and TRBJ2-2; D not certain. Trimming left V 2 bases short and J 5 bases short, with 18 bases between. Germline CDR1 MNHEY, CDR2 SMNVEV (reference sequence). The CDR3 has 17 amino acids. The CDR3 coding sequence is TGTGCCAGCAGTTTAGAATACCGACAATCTCTGACCGGGGAGCTGTTTTTT. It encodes CASSLEYRQSLTGELFF.

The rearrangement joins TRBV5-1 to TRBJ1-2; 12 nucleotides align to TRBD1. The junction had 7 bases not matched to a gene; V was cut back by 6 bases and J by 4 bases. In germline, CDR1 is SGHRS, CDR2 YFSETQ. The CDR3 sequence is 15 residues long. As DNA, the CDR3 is TGCGCCAGCACCTCCGGGACAGGGGGCGGCTATGGCTACACCTTC. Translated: CASTSGTGGGYGYTF.

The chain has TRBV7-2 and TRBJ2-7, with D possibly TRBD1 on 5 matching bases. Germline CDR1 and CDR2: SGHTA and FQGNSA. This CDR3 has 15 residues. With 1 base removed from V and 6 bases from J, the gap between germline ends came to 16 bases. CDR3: CASSLGQAGRSEQYF. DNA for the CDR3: TGTGCCAGCAGCTTAGGCCAGGCAGGGCGTAGCGAGCAGTACTTC.

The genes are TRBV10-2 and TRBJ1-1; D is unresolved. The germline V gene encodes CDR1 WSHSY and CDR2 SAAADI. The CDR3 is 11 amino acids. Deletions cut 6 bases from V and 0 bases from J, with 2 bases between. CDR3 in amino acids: CASSVNTEAFF. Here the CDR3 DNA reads TGCGCCAGCAGCGTGAACACTGAAGCTTTCTTT.